The 15 T cell receptor beta chains below all came from one sample that was sequenced in a study of cytomegalovirus exposure and HLA in healthy donors. Use of 60 Vbeta and 13 Jbeta primers characterized the PCR. Sequencing used immunoSEQ multiplex PCR; TCRdb keeps in-frame clones, though not all of them. The sample lists approximately 110,000 clones, around 77% seen once, with less than 4% in the top ten. The sequenced material came from PBMCs. The receptor set was obtained from a human donor in good health.

The rearrangement links TRBV4-1 to TRBJ2-6; D is unresolved. This CDR3 is built from 18 residues. V dropped 4 bases and J dropped 0 bases, with 16 bases sitting between them. In germline, CDR1 is MGHRA, CDR2 YSYEKL. This CDR3 is CASSLLPGSNSGANVLTF. CDR3 coding DNA: TGCGCCAGCAGCCTCCTTCCGGGTTCAAACTCTGGGGCCAACGTCCTGACTTTC.

The chain employs TRBV7-9 and TRBJ1-5, with 7 nucleotides matching TRBD1. Per germline, CDR1 SEHNR and CDR2 FQNEAQ (reference sequence). This CDR3 comprises 16 residues. Germline trimming cut 3 bases from V and 0 bases from J; bases unmatched to any gene: 5. The CDR3 sequence: CASSLSNRGSNQPQHF. Here the CDR3 DNA reads TGTGCCAGCAGCTTGAGCAACAGGGGTAGCAATCAGCCCCAGCATTTT.

V and J are TRBV7-9 and TRBJ2-5, with D perhaps TRBD1 (6 bases). The V gene lost 4 bases and the J gene lost 4 bases, with 7 bases spanning the gap. This CDR3 contains 12 residues. Germline CDR1 SEHNR, CDR2 FQNEAQ (reference sequence). The chain's CDR3 is CASSWGRETQYF. The CDR3 nucleotides read TGTGCCAGCAGCTGGGGGCGAGAGACCCAGTACTTC.

The chain employs TRBV19 and TRBJ1-5, with D perhaps TRBD1 (6 bases). The CDR3 contains 14 residues. Germline assignment: CDR1 LNHDA and CDR2 SQIVND (reference sequence). The V and J ends lost 7 bases and 10 bases respectively, with 20 bases between them. CDR3 region: CASNPTGAPIPQHF. CDR3 bases: TGTGCCAGTAACCCGACAGGAGCCCCTATACCCCAGCATTTT. Complete variable domain (other parts from reference TRBV19 and TRBJ1-5): DGGITQSPKYLFRKEGQNVTLSCEQNLNHDAMYWYRQDPGQGLRLIYYSQIVNDFQKGDIAEGYSVSREKKESFPLTVTSAQKNPTAFYLCASNPTGAPIPQHFGDGTRLSIL.

The genes are TRBV19 and TRBJ2-7, with D perhaps matching TRBD2 (6 bases). This CDR3 has 16 amino acids. The V and J ends lost 4 bases and 2 bases respectively, with 18 bases between them. Germline-derived CDR1 and CDR2 are LNHDA and SQIVND (reference sequence). The CDR3 nucleotides are TGTGCCAGTAGTACCTACTCCGGGACTGGAACCTACGAGCAGTACTTC. Translation gives CASSTYSGTGTYEQYF.

This clone was picked up a small number of times. The chain combines TRBV6-6 with TRBJ2-2; weak D call: TRBD1 (5 bases). Deletions cut 0 bases from V and 5 bases from J, with 7 bases between. Looked up from germline, CDR1 is MNHNY and CDR2 is SVGAGI (reference sequence). CDR3 length: 14 residues. The CDR3 DNA is TGTGCCAGCAGTTACTCGAGACAGACCGGGGAGCTGTTTTTT. It yields the protein CASSYSRQTGELFF.

The V and J genes are TRBV14 and TRBJ2-3; a weak D match, TRBD1 (6 bases). Germline V gene sequence: CDR1 SGHDN, CDR2 FVKESK. The CDR3 length is 15 residues. V was cut by 3 bases and J by 5 bases, with 15 bases left in between. The CDR3 reads CASSQEVVTGDTQYF. CDR3 bases: TGTGCCAGCAGCCAGGAGGTGGTGACAGGAGATACGCAGTATTTT.

V and J are TRBV7-9 and TRBJ1-1; 8 bases are a match to TRBD1. The CDR3 is 16 amino acids. Germline V gene data show CDR1 as SEHNR and CDR2 as FQNEAQ (reference sequence). V shed 5 bases, J shed 1 base, and the junction held 9 bases outside the gene matches. The CDR3 DNA sequence: TGTGCCAGCAGCGCTGGATCCGGGACAGGGAACACTGAAGCTTTCTTT. This encodes CASSAGSGTGNTEAFF.

The chain uses TRBV28 and TRBJ2-1; D gene ambiguous. Germline V gives CDR1 MDHEN, CDR2 SYDVKM. The CDR3 is made up of 13 amino acids. Trimming took off 7 bases at V and 5 bases at J, with 12 bases between the two ends. The CDR3: CASIGNLDNEQFF. CDR3 DNA: TGTGCCAGCATTGGTAACCTAGACAATGAGCAGTTCTTC.

The chain recombines TRBV7-9 with TRBJ1-2; a possible D gene is TRBD1 (6 bases). CDR3 length: 14 residues. Trimming cost V 5 bases and J 7 bases, with 17 bases left between them. The germline gives CDR1 SEHNR, CDR2 FQNEAQ (reference sequence). CDR3 bases: TGTGCCAGCAGCCCACAGGGTCTCGTTCTTGGCTACACCTTC. Its protein product is CASSPQGLVLGYTF.

J is TRBJ2-3 and V is TRBV15; 12 bases are a match to TRBD2. The CDR3 consists of 18 residues. Unmatched junction bases numbered 12, after V lost 0 bases and J lost 8 bases. Looked up from germline, CDR1 is LNHNV and CDR2 is YYDKDF (reference sequence). DNA for the CDR3: TGTGCCACCAGCAGAGATCCCCACCTAGCGGGAGGGCCCGTTACGCAGTATTTT. This encodes CATSRDPHLAGGPVTQYF.

The chain uses TRBV4-1 and TRBJ2-1; a weak D match, TRBD1 (7 bases). The CDR3 extends over 17 amino acids. Germline V lookup: CDR1 MGHRA, CDR2 YSYEKL. Deletions cut 0 bases from V and 4 bases from J, with 16 bases between. In DNA, the CDR3 is TGCGCCAGCAGCCAAGATGCGGGACAGCTACTTTACAATGAGCAGTTCTTC. It translates to CASSQDAGQLLYNEQFF.

V and J are TRBV18 and TRBJ2-5; D gene ambiguous. The V and J ends lost 2 bases and 2 bases respectively, with 6 bases between them. The CDR3 extends over 13 amino acids. The germline V gene has CDR1 KGHSH and CDR2 LQKENI. The CDR3 sequence is CASSPIRQETQYF. CDR3 DNA: TGTGCCAGCTCACCAATCAGACAAGAGACCCAGTACTTC.

With respect to this clone: At one end the junction does not follow the germline gene, possibly because of a read error. CDR3 residues: CASSLDSGTRGRNEQFF. In DNA form, the CDR3 reads TGTGCCAGTAGCTTAGACTCAGGGACTAGAGGGCGCAATGAGCAGTTCTTC. The chain carries TRBV11-3 and TRBJ2-1; TRBD2 matches at 8 bases. Germline-derived CDR1 and CDR2 are SGHNT and YENEEA. The CDR3 spans 17 residues.

This chain uses TRBV5-6 with TRBJ1-4, with TRBD1 as a possible D gene (5 bases). There are 12 residues in the CDR3. The germline V gene has CDR1 SGHDT and CDR2 YYEEEE. Trimming removed 1 base from V and 12 bases from J, with 10 bases in between. CDR3 region: CASSLSLGELFF. CDR3 in DNA: TGTGCCAGCAGCTTGTCCCTAGGGGAACTGTTTTTT.